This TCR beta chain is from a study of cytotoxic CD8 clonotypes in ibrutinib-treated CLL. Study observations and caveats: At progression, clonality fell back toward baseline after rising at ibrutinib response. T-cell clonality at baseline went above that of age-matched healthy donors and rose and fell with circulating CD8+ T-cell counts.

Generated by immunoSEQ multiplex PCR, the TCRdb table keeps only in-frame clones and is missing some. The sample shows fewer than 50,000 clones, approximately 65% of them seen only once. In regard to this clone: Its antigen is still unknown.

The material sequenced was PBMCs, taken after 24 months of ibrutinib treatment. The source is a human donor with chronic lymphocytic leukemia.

CDR3 nucleotides: TGTGCCAGCAGCTTGGTGACAGGTAGCAATCAGCCCCAGCATTTT. Its translation is CASSLVTGSNQPQHF. The chain employs TRBV7-2 and TRBJ1-5; D perhaps matches TRBD1 (6 bases). Germline CDR1 SGHTA, CDR2 FQGNSA. V lost 3 bases, J lost 0 bases, and 9 bases lay in between. CDR3 length: 15 residues. Based on the CDR3 plus reference TRBV7-2 and TRBJ1-5, the full variable domain is GAGVSQSPSNKVTEKGKDVELRCDPISGHTALYWYRQSLGQGLEFLIYFQGNSAPDKSGLPSDRFSAERTGGSVSTLTIQRTQQEDSAVYLCASSLVTGSNQPQHFGDGTRLSIL.